Listed below are T cell receptor beta chains from one sample, sequenced in a study of Ad26.COV2.S vaccination and SARS-CoV-2 variants. Using immunoSEQ multiplex PCR, the repertoire was profiled, and TCRdb retains in-frame clones only, with some absent. Of about 420,000 clones in the sample, roughly 90% are singletons; the top ten hold around 3.6%. This material consisted of peripheral blood, taken in a trial of Ad26.COV2.S vaccine versus placebo. The receptors were sampled from a person between 18 and 65 years old who received the Ad26.COV2.S COVID-19 vaccine or a placebo. Both conserved end residues are part of each CDR3. A D gene is named only where the DNA matches it firmly. Rows give clone size only sometimes, using once, few, many, or a class for an expanded clone.

DNA: TGTGCCAGCAGCCTTTACAGGGGAAATAATGAAAAACTGTTTTTT
CDR3: CASSLYRGNNEKLFF
D: TRBD1
size: .
V: TRBV2
J: TRBJ1-4

DNA: TGTGCCACCAGCAAGTTCAGGGGGCAGGAGCAGTTCTTC
CDR3: CATSKFRGQEQFF
D: TRBD1
size: .
V: TRBV15
J: TRBJ2-1

DNA: TGCGCCAGCAGCTTGGGACTACAGGGCTCTGGAAACACCATATATTTT
CDR3: CASSLGLQGSGNTIYF
D: .
size: once
V: TRBV5-1
J: TRBJ1-3

DNA: TGTGCCAGCAGCCTCACCGGGCTCGAAACAGATACGCAGTATTTT
CDR3: CASSLTGLETDTQYF
D: .
size: .
V: TRBV3-1/TRBV3-2
J: TRBJ2-3

DNA: TGTGCCACCAGTGTTGGGGTGAACACTGAAGCTTTCTTT
CDR3: CATSVGVNTEAFF
D: .
size: .
V: TRBV24-1
J: TRBJ1-1

DNA: TGTGCCATTCGGCCCGGGACAGGGATCTACAATGAGCAGTTCTTC
CDR3: CAIRPGTGIYNEQFF
D: TRBD1
size: .
V: TRBV27
J: TRBJ2-1

DNA: TGTGCCAGCAGCTTGGCCCTGGGACAGGGGTCCACTGAAGCTTTCTTT
CDR3: CASSLALGQGSTEAFF
D: TRBD1
size: .
V: TRBV5-6
J: TRBJ1-1

DNA: TGTGCCAGTAGTTTTGTAACCGGGACATTAAGCTCCTACAATGAGCAGTTCTTC
CDR3: CASSFVTGTLSSYNEQFF
D: .
size: .
V: TRBV19
J: TRBJ2-1

DNA: TGCGCCAGCAGCCAAGAACGGGGGTCCTATAATTCACCCCTCCACTTT
CDR3: CASSQERGSYNSPLHF
D: .
size: .
V: TRBV4-1
J: TRBJ1-6

DNA: TGTGCCAGCTCACCGAGCTCCTATAATTCACCCCTCCACTTT
CDR3: CASSPSSYNSPLHF
D: .
size: .
V: TRBV27
J: TRBJ1-6

DNA: TGCGCCAGCAGCGTAGACGGCGGGGGGCGAGGCGGCTACACCTTC
CDR3: CASSVDGGGRGGYTF
D: .
size: .
V: TRBV5-1
J: TRBJ1-2

DNA: TGTGCCAGCAGCCTATCTAAATCTAGCACAGATACGCAGTATTTT
CDR3: CASSLSKSSTDTQYF
D: .
size: .
V: TRBV27
J: TRBJ2-3

DNA: TGTGCCAGCAGCCAAGATCGGGCCGGGGGACGGCAGTACTTC
CDR3: CASSQDRAGGRQYF
D: .
size: .
V: TRBV3-1/TRBV3-2
J: TRBJ2-7

DNA: TGTGCCACCCGCGGGACAGGGAGTCGCCATGAGCAGTTCTTC
CDR3: CATRGTGSRHEQFF
D: TRBD1
size: .
V: TRBV6-5
J: TRBJ2-1

DNA: TGTGCCAGCTCACCAAGCGGCGGGACAGGGGATGGCTACACCTTC
CDR3: CASSPSGGTGDGYTF
D: TRBD1
size: .
V: TRBV18
J: TRBJ1-2

DNA: TGTGCCAGCACCAACCAGGGGCTCCCCTCTGGAAACACCATATATTTT
CDR3: CASTNQGLPSGNTIYF
D: .
size: .
V: TRBV28
J: TRBJ1-3

DNA: TGTGCCAGCAGTTTAACGGGTCTGGACGAGCAGTACTTC
CDR3: CASSLTGLDEQYF
D: .
size: once
V: TRBV12-3/TRBV12-4
J: TRBJ2-7

DNA: TGTGCCAGTAGTATGGGGACACTCTATCAGCCCCAGCATTTT
CDR3: CASSMGTLYQPQHF
D: .
size: .
V: TRBV19
J: TRBJ1-5

DNA: TGTGCCAGCAGCTTAACGACGAACACAGAGCTGTTTTTT
CDR3: CASSLTTNTELFF
D: .
size: once
V: TRBV7-2
J: TRBJ2-2

DNA: TGTGCCAGCAGTTTAAACAGGAAGGAGACCCAGTACTTC
CDR3: CASSLNRKETQYF
D: .
size: .
V: TRBV12-3/TRBV12-4
J: TRBJ2-5

DNA: TGTGCCAGCTCACCACCGGGGGGGAGCAATCAGCCCCAGCATTTT
CDR3: CASSPPGGSNQPQHF
D: .
size: .
V: TRBV18
J: TRBJ1-5

DNA: TGTGCCAGCAGTCCCTACTTAGGGGGGGCGTTTGGCTACACCTTC
CDR3: CASSPYLGGAFGYTF
D: .
size: .
V: TRBV27
J: TRBJ1-2